The following is a TCR beta chain sequence with its context. The antigen is unknown. This sample is part of a study of OX40 agonist ivuxolimab in advanced cancers. Whole-study context: Ivuxolimab, which patients received intravenously every 2 weeks, was dosed at 0.01 to 10 mg/kg.

The study's findings and limits: The authors did not determine the antigen specificity of the expanded peripheral T cells. Nonresponders, in some cases, also had low normalized T-cell clonal expansion. Clonal expansion by week 6 occurred in CD4+ and CD8+ blood T cells (at 0.1 to 3.0 mg/kg).

There are 14 residues in the CDR3. Germline values: CDR1 SGHVS, CDR2 FNYEAQ. The V gene end was trimmed by 5 bases and the J gene end by 8 bases; junction bases not matched to a gene: 5. Generated by immunoSEQ multiplex PCR, the TCRdb table keeps only in-frame clones and is missing some. The repertoire holds 40,000 or so clones, with roughly 89% as singletons. This chain joins TRBV7-6 and TRBJ1-3; 11 positions match TRBD1. Sequenced material: CD4+ or CD8+ T cells sorted from blood, taken in a trial of the OX40 agonist ivuxolimab. The source is an adult with an advanced solid tumor such as melanoma, head and neck, liver or kidney cancer. The CDR3 DNA sequence: TGTGCCAGCAGCCGACCGGGACAGGGGGACACCATATATTTT. Protein: CASSRPGQGDTIYF.